Following are 3 T cell receptor beta chains from one sample sequenced in a study of Tregs in tolerant kidney transplant recipients. The table came from immunoSEQ multiplex PCR; TCRdb's copy has only in-frame clones and leaves some out. The sample includes about 77,000 clones, approximately 98% of them seen just once. The sample was CD4+ T cells from blood, taken before the transplant. These receptors originate from a human donor who received a combined kidney and bone marrow transplant.

V usage is TRBV5-4 and J usage is TRBJ2-7; 10 nucleotides line up with TRBD1. Germline trimming cut 4 bases from V and 4 bases from J; bases unmatched to any gene: 5. This CDR3 has 14 amino acids. Germline CDR1 and CDR2: SGHNT and YYREEE (reference sequence). In nucleotides, the CDR3 is TGTGCCAGCAGCCGGGACAGGGGTACGTACGAGCAGTACTTC. The encoded protein is CASSRDRGTYEQYF.

The genes are TRBV19 and TRBJ2-1; D may be TRBD2 (7 bases). This CDR3 has 13 amino acids. Germline-derived CDR1 and CDR2 are LNHDA and SQIVND (reference sequence). Deletions cut 6 bases from V and 9 bases from J, with 15 bases between. CDR3 residues: CASRLGGGGEQFF. The CDR3, as DNA: TGTGCCAGTAGATTGGGGGGCGGGGGTGAGCAGTTCTTC.

The chain combines TRBV28 with TRBJ1-1; TRBD1 aligns across 8 bases. Per germline, CDR1 MDHEN and CDR2 SYDVKM. Losses at the gene ends were 6 bases for V and 3 bases for J; bases not matched to a gene: 9. The CDR3 totals 15 residues. The CDR3 reads CASSFRTGKDTEAFF. The CDR3 DNA sequence: TGTGCCAGCAGCTTTAGGACAGGGAAGGACACTGAAGCTTTCTTT.